Detailed here is one TCR beta chain. No antigen is known for it. One base away there is no much larger clone; base qualities are not given. This entry is derived from a study of cytomegalovirus exposure and HLA in healthy donors (dated by TCRdb to 2016 to 2017). With respect to the entire study: A later analysis indicated that the 90 to 150 validation repertoires were generated on the platform also employed for the approximately 700 repertoires of the first cohort. The study aimed to test whether signatures of past pathogen exposure could be identified by cataloging public T cell receptors. A separate validation cohort of 90 to 150 different subjects was used in addition to the 666-subject first cohort. To predict cytomegalovirus infection status, the study combined high-throughput TCR immunosequencing, statistical association of individual TCRs with disease status, and machine learning. What the work shows at the level of the full study, not this receptor alone: Most TCR sequences were observed very rarely across donors, whereas some public TCRs were present in many individuals. The study listed 164 TCR beta chains as associated with cytomegalovirus. The validation cohort had no HLA typing available for a later analysis, so co-occurrence within that cohort was assessed over all 110 or so repertoires. Three of the identified cytomegalovirus-associated TCR beta chains were confirmed in vitro to be specific for cytomegalovirus antigens. Of the cluster scores, 90% to 95% were above 0 in a later analysis, which found that TCRs clustered in the first cohort also tended to co-occur in the 120 validation repertoires. According to the authors, the approach could potentially be generalized to other disease states and immunological phenotypes. In both the original and validation cohorts, the classifier was reported to diagnose cytomegalovirus status with high specificity and sensitivity.

The donors were included in the validation cohort of 130 or so subjects, a group kept apart from the roughly 700-subject first cohort. The library was obtained by the immunoSEQ multiplex PCR assay. Per the authors' processing: To diagnose cytomegalovirus status from the catalog of TCR beta chain sequences, a statistical classification framework was built. In its TCRdb copy, this immuneACCESS table keeps in-frame sequences only and misses some clones. Where compared with another copy, unresolved V genes explain less than half of these, and the others have no known cause. The D gene and trimming were derived from the DNA, and the V and J assignments and clone size from that table. The sample profile shows some 170,000 clones; around nine tenths of them were found once. The top ten hold roughly 1.5% of the sample. The source of this sequence is a woman aged 25-40 years in good health and CMV-seronegative. The sequencing sample was made of PBMCs.

The CDR3 sequence is CAIPGQDSGSGANVLTF. The DNA sequence reads TGTGCCATCCCGGGACAAGACTCAGGCTCTGGGGCCAACGTCCTGACTTTC. The chain is made from TRBV10-3 and TRBJ2-6; perhaps TRBD1 is the D gene, with 6 bases matching. The cysteine opens and the phenylalanine closes a CDR3 of 17 amino acids. Only the CDR3 region is kept as DNA, spanning 51 bases read in frame from base 1. V drops 8 bases and J drops 0 bases, leaving 17 bases in between. The germline V gene gives CDR1 as ENHRY and CDR2 as SYGVKD.